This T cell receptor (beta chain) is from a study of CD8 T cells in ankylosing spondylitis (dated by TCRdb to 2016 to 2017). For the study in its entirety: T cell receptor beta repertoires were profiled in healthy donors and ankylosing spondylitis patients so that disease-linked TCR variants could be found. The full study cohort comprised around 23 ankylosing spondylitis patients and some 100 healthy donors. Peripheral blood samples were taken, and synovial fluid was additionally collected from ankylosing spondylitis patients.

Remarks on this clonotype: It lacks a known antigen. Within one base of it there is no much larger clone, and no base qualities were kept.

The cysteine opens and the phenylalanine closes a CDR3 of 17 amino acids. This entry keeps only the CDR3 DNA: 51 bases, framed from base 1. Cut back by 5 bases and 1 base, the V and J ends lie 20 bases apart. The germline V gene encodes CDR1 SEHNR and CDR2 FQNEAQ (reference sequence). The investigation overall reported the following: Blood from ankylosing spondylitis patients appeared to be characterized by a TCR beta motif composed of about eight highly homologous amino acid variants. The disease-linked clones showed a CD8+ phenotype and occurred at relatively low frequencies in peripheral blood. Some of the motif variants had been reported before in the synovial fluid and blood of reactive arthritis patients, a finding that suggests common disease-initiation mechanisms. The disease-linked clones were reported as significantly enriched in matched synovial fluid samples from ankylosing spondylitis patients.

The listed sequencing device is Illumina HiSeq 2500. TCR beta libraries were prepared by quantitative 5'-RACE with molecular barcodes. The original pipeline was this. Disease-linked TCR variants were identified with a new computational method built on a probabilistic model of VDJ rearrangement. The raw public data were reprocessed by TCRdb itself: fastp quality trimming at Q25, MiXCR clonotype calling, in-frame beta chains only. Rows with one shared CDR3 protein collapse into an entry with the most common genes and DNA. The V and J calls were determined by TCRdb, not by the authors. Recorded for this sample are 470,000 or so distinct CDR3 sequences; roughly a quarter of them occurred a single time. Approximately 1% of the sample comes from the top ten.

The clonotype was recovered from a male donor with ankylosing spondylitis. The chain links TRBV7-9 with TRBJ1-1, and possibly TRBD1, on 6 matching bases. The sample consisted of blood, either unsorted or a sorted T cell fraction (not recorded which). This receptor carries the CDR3 CASSLLGQSLRNTEAFF. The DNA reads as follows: TGTGCCAGCAGCCTACTGGGACAAAGCTTGCGGAACACTGAAGCTTTCTTT.